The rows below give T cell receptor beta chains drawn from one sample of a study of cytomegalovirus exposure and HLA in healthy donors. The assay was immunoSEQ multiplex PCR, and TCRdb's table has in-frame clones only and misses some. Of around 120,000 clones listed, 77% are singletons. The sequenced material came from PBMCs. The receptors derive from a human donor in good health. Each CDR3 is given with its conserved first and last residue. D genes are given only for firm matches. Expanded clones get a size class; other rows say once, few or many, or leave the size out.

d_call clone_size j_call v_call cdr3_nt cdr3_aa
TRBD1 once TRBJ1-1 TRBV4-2 TGTGCCAGCAGCCAATCTAGGTCTGACAGGGGATACACTGAAGCTTTCTTT CASSQSRSDRGYTEAFF
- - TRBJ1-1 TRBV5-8 TGTGCCAGCAGCTTCCGGGGGAGCAAGAACACTGAAGCTTTCTTT CASSFRGSKNTEAFF
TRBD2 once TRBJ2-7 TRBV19 TGTGCCAGTAGTGCAGGGAGCTCTAGCGGCTACGAGCAGTACTTC CASSAGSSSGYEQYF
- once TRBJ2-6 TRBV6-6 TGTGCCAGCAGTTACTCGGGAGCTGGGGCCAACGTCCTGACTTTC CASSYSGAGANVLTF
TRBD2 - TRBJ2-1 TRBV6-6 TGTGCCAGCAGGACGGGGGGGGGACGTTTTTACAATGAGCAGTTCTTC CASRTGGGRFYNEQFF
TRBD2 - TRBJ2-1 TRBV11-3 TGTGCCAGCAGTAGCGGGAGAGATTACAATGAGCAGTTCTTC CASSSGRDYNEQFF
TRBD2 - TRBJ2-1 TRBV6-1 TGTGCCAGCCGTCGGACTAGCGGACCCTACAATGAGCAGTTCTTC CASRRTSGPYNEQFF
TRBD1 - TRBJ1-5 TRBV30 TGTGCCTGGAGTGGTAGACAGGGAAGCCGGCAGCCCCAGCATTTT CAWSGRQGSRQPQHF
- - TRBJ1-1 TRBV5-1 TGCGCCAGCAGCCTGTCAATTTATTTGGGAGAGGGCACTGAAGCTTTCTTT CASSLSIYLGEGTEAFF
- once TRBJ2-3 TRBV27 TGTGCCAGCAGTCTCATTATCGCGGGCCCAGATACGCAGTATTTT CASSLIIAGPDTQYF
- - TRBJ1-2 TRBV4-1 TGCGCCAGCAGCCAAGTCCCGGGACAAGAAACCTATGGCTACACCTTC CASSQVPGQETYGYTF
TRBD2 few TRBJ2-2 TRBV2 TGTGCCAGCAGACGCGGGACTAGCGGGAGCGGCGGGGAGCTGTTTTTT CASRRGTSGSGGELFF
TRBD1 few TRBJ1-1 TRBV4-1 TGCGCCAGCAGCCAAGACCCAACCGGGACAGGGGCTTTGAACACTGAAGCTTTCTTT CASSQDPTGTGALNTEAFF
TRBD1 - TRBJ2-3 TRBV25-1 TGTGCCAGCAGTGAAACAGGGGTGGGCACAGATACGCAGTATTTT CASSETGVGTDTQYF
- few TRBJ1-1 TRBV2 TGTGCCAGCAGTGAAGTTGCGAGTATGAACACTGAAGCTTTCTTT CASSEVASMNTEAFF
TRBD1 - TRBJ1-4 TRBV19 TGTGCCAGTGCGGGGACAGATTCAACTAATGAAAAACTGTTTTTT CASAGTDSTNEKLFF
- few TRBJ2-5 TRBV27 - CASSLTGPTSSTSAYEQYF
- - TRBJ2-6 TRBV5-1 TGCGCCAGCAGCTTGGGCAGGTTGAGCTCTGGGGCCAACGTCCTGACTTTC CASSLGRLSSGANVLTF
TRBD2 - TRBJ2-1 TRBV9 TGTGCCAGCAGCGGTAAACTAGCGTGGGCTTCTAATGAGCAGTTCTTC CASSGKLAWASNEQFF
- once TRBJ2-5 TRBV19 TGTGCCAGTAGTCCGGACAGAACGGAGACCCAGTACTTC CASSPDRTETQYF
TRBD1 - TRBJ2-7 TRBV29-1 TGCAGCATCGGGCGGGACAGGGGTTACGAGCAGTACTTC CSIGRDRGYEQYF
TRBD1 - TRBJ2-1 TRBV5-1 TGCGCCAGTTTCAAAGGGGGCACTTCAAATGAGCAGTTCTTC CASFKGGTSNEQFF
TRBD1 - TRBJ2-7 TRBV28 TGTGCCAGCACATGGGCGGGACAGGGGTACGAGCAGTACTTC CASTWAGQGYEQYF
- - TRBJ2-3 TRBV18 TGTGCCAGCTCCCCACCCGACCCCGCCCAGGACTCCCCGACGGGCACAGATACGCAGTATTTT CASSPPDPAQDSPTGTDTQYF
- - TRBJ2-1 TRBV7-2 TGTGCCAGCAGCTTAGTTCCAGGAGACAGGTCTTTGAATGAGCAGTTCTTC CASSLVPGDRSLNEQFF
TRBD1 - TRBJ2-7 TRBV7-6 TGTGCCAGCAGCTTAGGGACACCGGGACAGGGTGACGAGCAGTACTTC CASSLGTPGQGDEQYF
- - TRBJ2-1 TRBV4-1 TGCGCCAGCAGCCTAACAACAGGGCTAAGCAATGAGCAGTTCTTC CASSLTTGLSNEQFF
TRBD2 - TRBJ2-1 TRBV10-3 TGTGCCATCAGTGAGTCTTGGCGGGAGACGAATTACAATGAGCAGTTCTTC CAISESWRETNYNEQFF
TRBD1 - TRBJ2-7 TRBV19 TGTGCCAGTAGCCGGACAGGGAGCTCCTACGAGCAGTACTTC CASSRTGSSYEQYF
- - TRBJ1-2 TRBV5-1 TGCGCCAGCAGCTTGGATGGGGCTCAGAGGCGTGGCTACACCTTC CASSLDGAQRRGYTF
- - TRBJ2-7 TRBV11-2 TGTGCCAGCAGCCCCCCTGGGGCAGCGCAGGGGTACGAGCAGTACTTC CASSPPGAAQGYEQYF
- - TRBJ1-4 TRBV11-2 TGTGCCAGCAGCTTAGGAGGGCAGGCTAATGAAAAACTGTTTTTT CASSLGGQANEKLFF
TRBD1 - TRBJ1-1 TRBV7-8 TGTGCCAGTGCCCCCGGGACAGGGGTAACTGAAGCTTTCTTT CASAPGTGVTEAFF
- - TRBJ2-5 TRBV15 TGTGCCACCAGCAGAGCCCTCCAAGAGACCCAGTACTTC CATSRALQETQYF
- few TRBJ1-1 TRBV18 TGTGCCAGCTCAGCCGCCGGGACACTGAACACTGAAGCTTTCTTT CASSAAGTLNTEAFF
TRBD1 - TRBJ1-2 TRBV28 TGTGCCAGCACCATGGGGACAGGGGGCCGTGGCTACACCTTC CASTMGTGGRGYTF
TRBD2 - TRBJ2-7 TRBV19 TGTGCCAGTAGTTTCGCACTAGCGGGAGAGTCCTACGAGCAGTACTTC CASSFALAGESYEQYF
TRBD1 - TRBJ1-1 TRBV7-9 TGTGCCTCTCAGGGGGGAGACTCCATGAACACTGAAGCTTCCTTT CASQGGDSMNTEASF
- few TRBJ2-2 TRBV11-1 TGTGCCAGCAGCCTCAACACCGGGGAGCTGTTTTTT CASSLNTGELFF
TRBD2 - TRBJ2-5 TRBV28 TGTGCCAGCAGTCCGGTAAGGACTAGCGGCTACCAAGAGACCCAGTACTTC CASSPVRTSGYQETQYF
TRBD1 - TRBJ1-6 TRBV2 TGTGCCAGCGGGGGACAGGTGGAAGGCCCCCTCCACTTT CASGGQVEGPLHF
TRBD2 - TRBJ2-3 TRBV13 TGTGCCAGCAGCCTGGGGAGGGGCGGGGCAGATACGCAGTATTTT CASSLGRGGADTQYF
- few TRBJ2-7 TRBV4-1 TGCGCCAGCAGCCTCATCGAGGGCTCCTACGAGCAGTACTTC CASSLIEGSYEQYF
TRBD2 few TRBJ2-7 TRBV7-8 TGTGCCAGCAGCTCCGGGAGGGACTACGAGCAGTACTTC CASSSGRDYEQYF
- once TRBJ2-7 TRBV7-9 TGTGCCAGCAGCTTTCTCCCTTACGAGCAGTACTTC CASSFLPYEQYF
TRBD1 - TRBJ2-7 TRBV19 TGTGCCAGTAGTATCAACAACCGACAGGGAGCACCCTACGAGCAGTACTTC CASSINNRQGAPYEQYF
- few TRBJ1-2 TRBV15 TGTGCCACCAGCACTGGGGGGGCTAACTATGGCTACACCTTC CATSTGGANYGYTF
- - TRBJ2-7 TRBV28 TGTGCCAGCTACCTGGGGCAAGCGGGCCAGCAGTACTTC CASYLGQAGQQYF
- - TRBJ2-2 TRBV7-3 TGTGCCAGCAGCTTAACGGTGCTATCGAACACCGGGGAGCTGTTTTTT CASSLTVLSNTGELFF
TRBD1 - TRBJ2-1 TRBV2 TGTGCCAGCAGTCTCGGTCCTTCAGGGGGTAATGAGCAGTTCTTC CASSLGPSGGNEQFF
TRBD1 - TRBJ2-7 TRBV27 TGTGCCGGACAGACAGGGGATCCCTACGCCTTCTCCTACGAGCAGTACTTC CAGQTGDPYAFSYEQYF
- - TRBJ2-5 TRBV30 TGTGCCTGGAGTAGGGGGTCTCAAGAGACCCAGTACTTC CAWSRGSQETQYF
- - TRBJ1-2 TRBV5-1 TGCGCCAGCAGGTTGGACAGCTCTACCTATGGCTACACCTTC CASRLDSSTYGYTF
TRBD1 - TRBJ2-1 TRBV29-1 TGCAGCGTTGCGGCAGGGGGCAATGAGCAGTTCTTC CSVAAGGNEQFF
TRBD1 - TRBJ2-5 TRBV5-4 TGTGCCAGCAGCCTCCGGGACAGGGGTTTTGTGGAAGAGACCCAGTACTTC CASSLRDRGFVEETQYF
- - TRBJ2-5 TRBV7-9 TGTGCCAGCAGCCCCACCGTCGGAGAGACCCAGTACTTC CASSPTVGETQYF
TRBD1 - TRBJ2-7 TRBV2 TGTGCCAGCAAGGGACAGGGGGCGTCCTACGAGCAGTACTTC CASKGQGASYEQYF
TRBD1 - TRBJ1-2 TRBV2 TGTGCCAGCAGTCGAGACAGGGGAGGCTACACCTTC CASSRDRGGYTF
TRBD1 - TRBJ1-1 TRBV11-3 TGTGCCAGCAGCTCGACAGGGTTGATCGTCACTGAAGCTTTCTTT CASSSTGLIVTEAFF
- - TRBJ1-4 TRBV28 TGTGCCAGCAGTTTAGGTTTAGGATGGGGGCTCGGTGAAAAACTGTTTTTT CASSLGLGWGLGEKLFF